These 14 T cell receptor beta chains were all obtained from the same sample, sequenced in a study of blood T cell repertoires in COVID-19. Using immunoSEQ multiplex PCR, the repertoire was profiled, and TCRdb retains in-frame clones only, with some absent. The sample has roughly 270,000 clones, around 84% seen once. The sample taken for sequencing was PBMCs or T cells enriched from blood (not recorded which). The origin of the receptors is a man aged 35 to 55 who had been exposed to COVID-19.

The V gene is TRBV3-1 (or the pseudogene TRBV3-2), the J gene TRBJ2-1; TRBD1 aligns across 8 bases. This CDR3 has 14 residues. The ends lost 4 bases at V and 7 bases at J; junction bases unmatched: 6. CDR1 is LGHDT, CDR2 YNNKEL, per germline (reference sequence). The CDR3 DNA follows: TGTGCCAGCAGCCCAGGGGGCCTAGGGAATGAGCAGTTCTTC. It is translated as CASSPGGLGNEQFF.

The chain joins TRBV28 to TRBJ2-7; the match to TRBD1 covers 7 bases. V dropped 6 bases and J dropped 1; count of bases not matched to a gene: 6. Per germline, CDR1 MDHEN and CDR2 SYDVKM. CDR3 size: 14 residues. The CDR3 reads CASRRQGISYEQYF. CDR3 nucleotides: TGTGCCAGCAGACGACAGGGAATATCCTACGAGCAGTACTTC.

The V call is TRBV5-8, the J call TRBJ2-3, with TRBD2 identical over 8 bases. The V gene end was trimmed by 6 bases and the J gene end by 6 bases; junction bases not matched to a gene: 12. This CDR3 contains 15 residues. Germline values: CDR1 SGHTS, CDR2 YDEGEE. The CDR3 DNA follows: TGTGCCAGCACTTTCTACGCGGGAGGTTTGGATACGCAGTATTTT. The encoded protein is CASTFYAGGLDTQYF.

This clone has a single count. The CDR3 DNA reads TGCGCCAGCAGCTACACCCAAGAGACCCAGTACTTC. Its protein is CASSYTQETQYF. The gene calls are TRBV5-1 and TRBJ2-5; D is undetermined. CDR3 size: 12 residues. The germline V and J ends were trimmed by 3 bases and 1 base, with 4 bases remaining between them. Germline V CDR1 and CDR2: SGHRS, YFSETQ.

The rearrangement links TRBV9 to TRBJ2-1, with a possible D match to TRBD1 (6 bases). V was cut by 0 bases and J by 11 bases, with 9 bases left in between. The germline V gene has CDR1 SGDLS and CDR2 YYNGEE. This CDR3 spans 12 amino acids. In nucleotides, the CDR3 is TGTGCCAGCAGCGTAGTGGGGACACAGCAGTTCTTC. Encoded protein: CASSVVGTQQFF. The variable domain in full, with the rest retrieved from reference TRBV9 and TRBJ2-1, is DSGVTQTPKHLITATGQRVTLRCSPRSGDLSVYWYQQSLDQGLQFLIQYYNGEERAKGNILERFSAQQFPDLHSELNLSSLELGDSALYFCASSVVGTQQFFGPGTRLTVL.

The CDR3 coding sequence is TGTGCCTGGATAACGAGGCGGGAGTGGAACACCGGGGAGCTGTTTTTT. The encoded protein is CAWITRREWNTGELFF. The chain joins TRBV30 to TRBJ2-2, with TRBD2 matching over 7 bases. Germline V gene data show CDR1 as GTSNPN and CDR2 as SVGIG (reference sequence). The CDR3 has 16 amino acids. Trimming removed 4 bases from V and 1 base from J; junction bases left unmatched: 9.

The chain couples TRBV20-1 to TRBJ2-1, with D possibly TRBD2 on 5 matching bases. Germline V lookup: CDR1 DFQATT, CDR2 SNEGSKA (reference sequence). The CDR3 loop spans 11 amino acids. Trimming pared 3 bases from V and 8 bases from J, leaving 8 bases between. The chain's CDR3 is CSASVGDEQFF. CDR3 nucleotides: TGCAGTGCTAGTGTCGGGGATGAGCAGTTCTTC.

The V call is TRBV5-5, the J call TRBJ2-5, with D tentatively TRBD2 (6 bases). This CDR3 spans 14 amino acids. Between the trimmed V and J ends, which lost 4 bases and 0 bases, there was a span of 10 bases. Germline V CDR1 and CDR2: SGHKS, YYEKEE (reference sequence). This CDR3 is CASSLSGDQETQYF. The CDR3 DNA is TGTGCCAGCAGCCTGTCGGGGGACCAAGAGACCCAGTACTTC. The variable domain in full, with the rest retrieved from reference TRBV5-5 and TRBJ2-5, is DAGVTQSPTHLIKTRGQQVTLRCSPISGHKSVSWYQQVLGQGPQFIFQYYEKEERGRGNFPDRFSARQFPNYSSELNVNALLLGDSALYLCASSLSGDQETQYFGPGTRLLVL.

This chain connects TRBV5-1 to TRBJ2-6; D may be TRBD1 (5 bases). This CDR3 comprises 17 residues. V dropped 0 bases and J dropped 0 bases, with 10 bases sitting between them. Germline assignment: CDR1 SGHRS and CDR2 YFSETQ. The CDR3 nucleotides are TGCGCCAGCAGCTTGGGACAGTCGTTCTCTGGGGCCAACGTCCTGACTTTC. Translation: CASSLGQSFSGANVLTF.

This clone was observed a few times. At one end, the junction sequence differs from germline, possibly due to a read error. The chain is built from TRBV3-1 (or the pseudogene TRBV3-2) and TRBJ2-7, with 7 bases matching TRBD1. This CDR3 has 14 amino acids. Looked up from germline, CDR1 is LGHDT and CDR2 is YNNKEL (reference sequence). The CDR3 region has the DNA TGTGCCAGCAGTGAGGGGGCGGTCTCCAACGAGCAGTACTTC. Amino acids: CASSEGAVSNEQYF.

The chain has TRBV5-1 and TRBJ2-3, with 7 bases fitting TRBD1. The CDR3 has 14 amino acids. Germline V gene sequence: CDR1 SGHRS, CDR2 YFSETQ. The V and J ends lost 5 bases and 2 bases, in that order; junction bases with no gene match: 5. The CDR3 DNA reads TGCGCCAGCAGTCGTCAGGGGGACACAGATACGCAGTATTTT. Amino acids: CASSRQGDTDTQYF.

The CDR3 coding sequence is TGTGCCAGCAGATCCTCCGGGGAGCTGTTTTTT. The encoded protein is CASRSSGELFF. The chain is built from TRBV2 and TRBJ2-2; D gene unclear. V dropped 6 bases and J dropped 6 bases, with 5 bases sitting between them. This CDR3 contains 11 residues. Germline CDR1 reads SNHLY; CDR2 reads FYNNEI.

This sequence joins TRBV7-3 and TRBJ2-3; TRBD2 agrees at 11 bases. Looked up from germline, CDR1 is SGHTA and CDR2 is FQGTGA. J gave up 1 base and V 5 bases, and 2 bases lay outside the gene matches. There are 15 residues in the CDR3. CDR3 DNA: TGTGCCAGCAGCACGGGACTAGCGGGCACAGATACGCAGTATTTT. Its protein product is CASSTGLAGTDTQYF.

The sample holds a few counts of this clone. This chain joins TRBV6-4 and TRBJ2-1, with 10 nucleotides matching TRBD1. Trimming removed 1 base from V and 9 bases from J; junction bases left unmatched: 3. This CDR3 is 14 amino acids long. Germline V gene lookup returns CDR1 MRHNA and CDR2 SNTAGT. The CDR3 nucleotides read TGTGCCAGCAGTGACTGGGACAGGGGTTCTGAGCAGTTCTTC. This gives the protein CASSDWDRGSEQFF.